The clone carrying this T cell receptor beta chain was counted many times. A library made for alpha chains picked up this beta chain off target, so its size means little. The record originates from a study of spatial heterogeneity in lung cancer. Across the study: Consistently, beta-chain sequences turned up in larger numbers than alpha-chain sequences did. Mean representation of each unique TCR and UMI combination in the raw reads exceeded 8.5 occurrences.

Time point indicated: sample taken at primary tumor resection. Whole RNA from tumor, nontumor lung or frozen PBMC was sequenced unsorted. Donation came from some 73 patients with untreated early-stage non-small cell lung cancer. The study tagged each TCR cDNA molecule with a unique molecular identifier. TCRdb reanalysed the 5' RACE reads using MiXCR and keeps one entry per CDR3 protein. The sample yields some 2,000 distinct CDR3 sequences, about 7.6% seen once. Unmatched junction bases numbered 6, after V lost 6 bases and J lost 3 bases. CDR3 length equals 14 residues. CDR1 DFQATT and CDR2 SNEGSKA come from the germline V gene (reference sequence).

This receptor was identified in a male donor with early-stage non-small cell lung cancer. This chain joins TRBV20-1 and TRBJ2-4; 9 nucleotides agree with TRBD2. The sample in question was normal lung tissue next to the tumor, obtained at surgery. CDR3 DNA: TGCAGTGCGGAAAAACTAGCGGGCAAAAACATTCAGTACTTC. It specifies CSAEKLAGKNIQYF.